The 28 T cell receptor beta chains given below trace back to one sample, sequenced in a study of CD4 T cells in relation to SARS-CoV-2 and coronaviruses. The table came from immunoSEQ multiplex PCR; TCRdb's copy has only in-frame clones and leaves some out. The table has 30,000 to 45,000 clones, about 86% seen once. These receptors lack a known antigen. The sequenced sample was naive CD4+ T cells from PBMCs, cultured in vitro. The sample's subset: naive CD4+ T cells isolated by negative enrichment. Receptors originate from an adult with COVID-19.

This chain joins TRBV23-1 and TRBJ2-7, with 11 nucleotides matching TRBD1. TRBV23-1 is an ORF for which the function is uncertain. Trimming at V came to 0 bases and at J to 1 base, leaving 5 bases not matched to a gene. This CDR3 is 17 amino acids long. This CDR3 reads CASSQSSRDRGSYEQYF. Written as DNA, the CDR3 is TGCGCCAGCAGTCAATCTAGTCGGGACAGGGGGTCCTACGAGCAGTACTTC.

V gene TRBV5-4 combines with J gene TRBJ2-1, with D perhaps assigned TRBD1 or TRBD2 (7 bases each). Between the trimmed V and J ends, which lost 7 bases and 6 bases, there was a span of 23 bases. Per the germline V gene, CDR1 is SGHNT and CDR2 is YYREEE (reference sequence). This CDR3 is built from 16 residues. In nucleotides, the CDR3 is TGTGCCAGCCGGTCAGGGGGGAGGGCCCTCGGCAATGAGCAGTTCTTC. Translation gives CASRSGGRALGNEQFF.

The chain carries TRBV11-1 and TRBJ1-1; TRBD1 matches at 9 bases. The CDR3 totals 15 residues. V shed 5 bases and J 1 base; nucleotides not matched to a gene: 5. CDR1 is SGHAT and CDR2 is FQDESV in the germline V gene (reference sequence). CDR3 nucleotides: TGTGCCAGCAGCAGGACAGGGGCTCCGAACACTGAAGCTTTCTTT. Translation gives CASSRTGAPNTEAFF.

The V gene is TRBV6-4, the J gene TRBJ2-7; perhaps TRBD2 as D (5 bases). This CDR3 has 18 amino acids. V lost 0 bases, J lost 0 bases, and 18 bases lay in between. Looked up from germline, CDR1 is MRHNA and CDR2 is SNTAGT. For the CDR3, the DNA is TGTGCCAGCAGTGACTCGGCGAGGCGGGCCTCCTACTCCTACGAGCAGTACTTC. Its translation is CASSDSARRASYSYEQYF.

The CDR3 DNA is TGTGCCAGCTCACCACAAAACGTGAACACTGAAGCTTTCTTT. Protein sequence: CASSPQNVNTEAFF. The chain carries TRBV18 and TRBJ1-1; D ambiguous. Germline lookup yields CDR1 KGHSH and CDR2 LQKENI. Trimming shortened V by 1 base and J by 0 bases, and 6 bases separated the two germline ends. This CDR3 has 14 amino acids.

This chain connects TRBV7-9 to TRBJ1-4; D perhaps matches TRBD1 (6 bases). Germline assignment: CDR1 SEHNR and CDR2 FQNEAQ (reference sequence). Trimming stripped 3 bases from V and 5 bases from J, with 10 bases between. This CDR3 contains 14 residues. The DNA of the CDR3 is TGTGCCAGCAGCTTGGGGGGCTGGAATGAAAAACTGTTTTTT. This sequence encodes CASSLGGWNEKLFF.

This chain uses TRBV6-6 with TRBJ2-3; maybe TRBD2 (5 bases). This CDR3 region has 12 residues. V was clipped by 6 bases and J by 6 bases, with 10 bases between them. Germline CDR1 is MNHNY and CDR2 is SVGAGI (reference sequence). In nucleotides, the CDR3 is TGTGCCAGCAGGGGTCCGGGGGATACGCAGTATTTT. It encodes CASRGPGDTQYF.

V is TRBV4-1 and J is TRBJ2-5; tentatively, D is TRBD1 (5 bases). The CDR3 runs to 17 residues. The V gene's germline CDR1 is MGHRA and CDR2 YSYEKL. V lost 0 bases, J lost 2 bases, and 16 bases lay in between. The CDR3 region is CASSQDRGRTPQETQYF. CDR3 nucleotide sequence: TGCGCCAGCAGCCAAGATAGGGGTCGGACCCCTCAAGAGACCCAGTACTTC.

This sequence joins TRBV19 and TRBJ1-5; D uncertain. Germline CDR1 is LNHDA and CDR2 is SQIVND (reference sequence). The CDR3 is made up of 13 amino acids. V lost 9 bases and J 0 bases, leaving 9 bases between the germline ends. The CDR3 region has the DNA TGTGCCAGCACGCGAGTTAGCAATCAGCCCCAGCATTTT. Its translation: CASTRVSNQPQHF.

The gene calls are TRBV5-5 and TRBJ2-1; tentatively, D is TRBD2 (5 bases). Germline lookup yields CDR1 SGHKS and CDR2 YYEKEE (reference sequence). The CDR3 length is 13 residues. V was trimmed by 4 bases and J by 3 bases, leaving 8 bases between them. The CDR3 nucleotides read TGTGCCAGCAGCCTAGGACTCTACAATGAGCAGTTCTTC. Protein sequence: CASSLGLYNEQFF. Full variable domain (rest looked up from reference TRBV5-5 and TRBJ2-1): DAGVTQSPTHLIKTRGQQVTLRCSPISGHKSVSWYQQVLGQGPQFIFQYYEKEERGRGNFPDRFSARQFPNYSSELNVNALLLGDSALYLCASSLGLYNEQFFGPGTRLTVL.

The V and J genes are TRBV28 and TRBJ2-6; D is ambiguous. From germline, CDR1 is MDHEN and CDR2 SYDVKM. This CDR3 is built from 15 residues. The ends were cut back, 3 bases at V and 2 bases at J, with 8 bases in the middle. CDR3 DNA sequence: TGTGCCAGCAGTTTCGGGCTAACTGGGGCCAACGTCCTGACTTTC. Protein sequence: CASSFGLTGANVLTF. The complete variable domain, with remaining parts taken from reference TRBV28 and TRBJ2-6, reads DVKVTQSSRYLVKRTGEKVFLECVQDMDHENMFWYRQDPGLGLRLIYFSYDVKMKEKGDIPEGYSVSREKKERFSLILESASTNQTSMYLCASSFGLTGANVLTFGAGSRLTVL.

This chain links TRBV5-1 with TRBJ2-2, with 11 bases aligning to TRBD2. V shed 4 bases, J shed 4 bases, and the junction held 6 bases outside the gene matches. CDR3 length: 16 residues. Germline V gene sequence: CDR1 SGHRS, CDR2 YFSETQ. This CDR3 reads CASSPLAGEVTGELFF. The CDR3 DNA reads TGCGCCAGCAGCCCACTAGCGGGAGAAGTCACCGGGGAGCTGTTTTTT.

CDR3 loop: CASSLWWEAEDYGYTF. Written as DNA, the CDR3 is TGTGCCAGCAGTTTATGGTGGGAGGCAGAAGACTATGGCTACACCTTC. The V call is TRBV28, the J call TRBJ1-2; D is ambiguous. The CDR3 totals 16 residues. Germline V gene lookup returns CDR1 MDHEN and CDR2 SYDVKM. The ends were cut back, 0 bases at V and 3 bases at J, with 14 bases in the middle.

This clone was observed a few times. The chain uses TRBV10-1 and TRBJ2-1, with a possible D match to TRBD1 (6 bases). V was pared by 6 bases and J by 9 bases, with 15 bases between. Germline V gene data show CDR1 as WNHNN and CDR2 as SYGVQD (reference sequence). This CDR3 spans 13 amino acids. CDR3 coding DNA: TGCGCCAGCAGCCGACAGGTATTGGGTGAGCAGTTCTTC. Amino acids: CASSRQVLGEQFF.

This rearrangement joins TRBV29-1 to TRBJ2-1, with TRBD1 matching over 11 bases. V shed 4 bases, J shed 2 bases, and the junction held 4 bases outside the gene matches. Germline assignment: CDR1 SQVTM and CDR2 ANQGSEA. The CDR3 contains 15 residues. The CDR3 protein is CSVGGTGGAYNEQFF. CDR3 in DNA: TGCAGCGTTGGGGGGACAGGGGGGGCCTACAATGAGCAGTTCTTC.

The rearrangement uses TRBV5-4 and TRBJ1-3; the D gene is possibly TRBD1 (5 bases). Germline V gene data show CDR1 as SGHNT and CDR2 as YYREEE (reference sequence). This CDR3 has 19 amino acids. V lost 0 bases and J lost 0, with 19 bases in between. CDR3 nucleotide sequence: TGTGCCAGCAGCTTGGGGCCACTGGGGGGGGACCTCTCTGGAAACACCATATATTTT. Its protein product is CASSLGPLGGDLSGNTIYF.

This clone has a single count. The chain is built from TRBV27 and TRBJ2-7; 8 bases align to TRBD2. With 4 bases clipped from V and 2 bases from J, the junction kept 10 bases outside the gene matches. The germline V gene has CDR1 MNHEY and CDR2 SMNVEV (reference sequence). The CDR3 runs to 16 residues. The CDR3 sequence: CASSSLLSGVAYEQYF. The CDR3 nucleotides read TGTGCCAGCAGTTCATTGCTTAGCGGGGTAGCCTACGAGCAGTACTTC.

The chain links TRBV11-3 to TRBJ2-3; possibly TRBD2 for D (6 bases). CDR3 size: 15 residues. The V gene lost 1 base and the J gene lost 4 bases, with 12 bases spanning the gap. CDR1 is SGHNT and CDR2 is YENEEA in the germline V gene. The CDR3 DNA reads TGTGCCAGCAGCTTAGGCGGGGACCGCGCAGATACGCAGTATTTT. Its translation is CASSLGGDRADTQYF.

This clone was counted a few times. This chain links TRBV7-9 with TRBJ2-1; 8 nucleotides line up with TRBD2. CDR3 length: 15 residues. From germline, CDR1 is SEHNR and CDR2 FQNEAQ (reference sequence). V dropped 5 bases and J dropped 8; count of bases not matched to a gene: 11. The CDR3 DNA follows: TGTGCCAGCAGCGACGGGACTAGTGACTTCTATGAGCAGTTCTTC. It translates to CASSDGTSDFYEQFF.

This clone was detected a few times. The rearrangement joins TRBV2 to TRBJ1-2; possible D gene TRBD1, 6 bases. V dropped 8 bases and J dropped 6 bases, with 22 bases sitting between them. This CDR3 region has 15 residues. The germline gives CDR1 SNHLY, CDR2 FYNNEI. The CDR3 reads CASRRLVGGLDGYTF. The CDR3 DNA reads as TGTGCCAGCCGCAGGCTTGTTGGGGGGCTAGATGGCTACACCTTC. The variable domain in full, with the rest retrieved from reference TRBV2 and TRBJ1-2, is EPEVTQTPSHQVTQMGQEVILRCVPISNHLYFYWYRQILGQKVEFLVSFYNNEISEKSEIFDDQFSVERPDGSNFTLKIRSTKLEDSAMYFCASRRLVGGLDGYTFGSGTRLTVV.

The chain has TRBV2 and TRBJ2-7; D unresolved. Germline assignment: CDR1 SNHLY and CDR2 FYNNEI. CDR3 size: 11 residues. Trimming cost V 6 bases and J 2 bases, with 5 bases left between them. CDR3 residues: CASRATYEQYF. CDR3 DNA sequence: TGTGCCAGCAGGGCGACCTACGAGCAGTACTTC.

The chain is built from TRBV6-2 or TRBV6-3 and TRBJ1-5; 8 bases map to TRBD1. Germline CDR1 MNHEY, CDR2 SVGEGT. The CDR3 covers 14 residues. V dropped 3 bases and J dropped 6; count of bases not matched to a gene: 4. The CDR3 DNA follows: TGTGCCAGCAGTTATAGACAGGGGATTCAGCCCCAGCATTTT. Translated, it gives CASSYRQGIQPQHF.

This clone was seen more than once but under ten times. The chain employs TRBV7-9 and TRBJ1-2; D unresolved. V lost 3 bases, J lost 6 bases, and 11 bases lay in between. This CDR3 has 13 amino acids. Germline V gives CDR1 SEHNR, CDR2 FQNEAQ (reference sequence). Here the CDR3 reads CASSFSETHGYTF. Written as DNA, the CDR3 is TGTGCCAGCAGCTTTTCAGAAACGCATGGCTACACCTTC.

This clone was seen only a few times. The chain uses TRBV10-3 and TRBJ2-7; 10 nucleotides align to TRBD2. The CDR3 length is 15 residues. Germline values: CDR1 ENHRY, CDR2 SYGVKD. V shed 5 bases, J shed 2 bases, and the junction held 6 bases outside the gene matches. CDR3 sequence (DNA): TGTGCCATCAGTCAAAGAGCGGGAGGGGCCTACGAGCAGTACTTC. It encodes CAISQRAGGAYEQYF.

This clone came up a few times. This chain connects TRBV14 to TRBJ1-1; TRBD1 is a possible D gene (6 bases). CDR1 and CDR2 (germline): SGHDN, FVKESK. The CDR3 is 12 amino acids. V was clipped by 5 bases and J by 11 bases, with 15 bases between them. CDR3 amino acids: CASSVTGMVAFF. The CDR3 nucleotides are TGTGCCAGCAGCGTCACAGGGATGGTGGCTTTCTTT.

Of note for this clone: Mismatch with germline at one junction end may stem from a read error. The identical CDR3 is also encoded by other nucleotide sequences in the sample. V gene TRBV19 combines with J gene TRBJ1-5, with TRBD1 as a possible D gene (6 bases). This CDR3 comprises 16 residues. Germline assignment: CDR1 LNHDA and CDR2 SQIVND (reference sequence). CDR3 loop: CASSWGQGRPNQPQHF. As DNA, the CDR3 is TGTGCCAGTAGTTGGGGCCAGGGGAGGCCGAATCAGCCTCAGCATTTT.

This clone came up a few times. The chain links TRBV7-9 to TRBJ1-1; no clear D. CDR1 and CDR2 (germline): SEHNR, FQNEAQ (reference sequence). Trimming removed 5 bases from V and 6 bases from J, with 10 bases in between. This CDR3 spans 12 amino acids. CDR3 coding DNA: TGTGCCAGCAGCGGCGCTAACCCTGAAGCTTTCTTT. Translation: CASSGANPEAFF.

This clone appeared a few times. The CDR3 loop is CASSRSGRRSGNTIYF. As DNA, the CDR3 is TGTGCCAGCAGCAGAAGTGGGCGCCGCTCTGGAAACACCATATATTTT. This sequence joins TRBV11-2 and TRBJ1-3; D not resolved. V gave up 5 bases and J gave up 0 bases, with 14 bases separating them. The germline CDR1 and CDR2 sequences are SGHAT and FQNNGV. This CDR3 is built from 16 residues.